These 21 T cell receptor beta chains share one sample of origin, sequenced in a study of type 1 and type 2 diabetes patients. Amplification started from genomic DNA. The TCR beta CDR3 region was amplified using 30 forward and 13 reverse primers. TCRdb re-called the multiplex PCR reads through MiXCR, storing one row per CDR3 protein. This table has 280,000 or so distinct CDR3 sequences, around 47% appearing once. The sequencing input was peripheral blood mononuclear cells (PBMCs). These TCRs come from a young man with type 2 diabetes.

This clonotype appeared many times. The chain employs TRBV7-8 and TRBJ1-1, with D hard to call. Trimming shortened V by 7 bases and J by 0 bases, and 9 bases separated the two germline ends. The CDR3 contains 13 residues. Per germline, CDR1 SGHVS and CDR2 FQNEAQ. The CDR3 sequence is CASNRELNTEAFF. The CDR3 bases are TGTGCCAGCAACCGCGAGTTGAACACTGAAGCTTTCTTT.

A remark on this clonotype: A read error may produce the germline difference seen at one junction end. The V gene is TRBV30, the J gene TRBJ2-2, with D possibly being TRBD1 (6 bases). Germline CDR1 is GTSNPN and CDR2 is SVGIG (reference sequence). This CDR3 contains 16 residues. For the CDR3, the DNA is TGTGCCGGGAGAGCCGGGACAATGCCTCCTACCGGGGAGCTGTTTTTT. Its protein is CAGRAGTMPPTGELFF.

The gene calls are TRBV12-3 or TRBV12-4 and TRBJ2-5, with D perhaps TRBD2 (6 bases). There are 15 residues in the CDR3. The V and J ends lost 1 base and 5 bases respectively, with 14 bases between them. CDR3 protein: CASSLGTRGRETQYF. The CDR3, as DNA: TGTGCCAGCAGTTTAGGTACAAGAGGGAGGGAGACCCAGTACTTC.

The genes are TRBV6-5 and TRBJ1-2; D remains unclear. The V gene lost 8 bases and the J gene lost 4 bases, with 20 bases spanning the gap. Germline values: CDR1 MNHEY, CDR2 SVGAGI. This CDR3 contains 15 residues. DNA of the CDR3: TGTGCCAGCTCCAAGCGGAGGGCGCGGAGCTATGGCTACACCTTC. It specifies CASSKRRARSYGYTF.

This clonotype was seen more than once but under ten times. The chain links TRBV19 to TRBJ2-3; no definite D call. Germline CDR1 LNHDA, CDR2 SQIVND (reference sequence). V shed 4 bases and J shed 2 bases, with 4 bases lying between them. This CDR3 region has 12 residues. CDR3 bases: TGTGCCAGTAGTACCCCCACAGATACGCAGTATTTT. Its translation is CASSTPTDTQYF. The variable domain in full, completed from reference TRBV19 and TRBJ2-3, reads DGGITQSPKYLFRKEGQNVTLSCEQNLNHDAMYWYRQDPGQGLRLIYYSQIVNDFQKGDIAEGYSVSREKKESFPLTVTSAQKNPTAFYLCASSTPTDTQYFGPGTRLTVL.

The rearrangement links TRBV19 to TRBJ1-6, with D perhaps matching TRBD1 (5 bases). Trimming cost V 3 bases and J 8 bases, with 14 bases left between them. The CDR3 runs 15 residues. Germline V gene data show CDR1 as LNHDA and CDR2 as SQIVND (reference sequence). The CDR3 region is CASSMLQGADSPLHF. The CDR3 DNA reads TGTGCCAGTAGTATGTTGCAGGGTGCTGATTCACCCCTCCACTTT.

The CDR3 reads CASSSGRDNEQFF. The CDR3 DNA sequence: TGTGCCAGCTCCTCCGGGAGGGACAATGAGCAGTTCTTC. This chain links TRBV18 with TRBJ2-1, with 8 bases that match TRBD2. The germline V gene has CDR1 KGHSH and CDR2 LQKENI. This CDR3 is 13 amino acids long. V lost 6 bases to trimming and J lost 5 bases; unmatched junction nucleotides: 3.

The chain couples TRBV4-3 to TRBJ1-1; D unclear. The CDR3 sequence is 13 residues long. V lost 3 bases and J 2 bases, leaving 7 bases between the germline ends. Germline V gives CDR1 LGHNA, CDR2 YSLEER. The CDR3 loop reads CASSHNTNTEAFF. The CDR3 region has the DNA TGCGCCAGCAGCCATAACACTAACACTGAAGCTTTCTTT.

As for this clonotype: An end of the junction differs from the germline gene, which may be a read error. J is TRBJ2-3 and V is TRBV10-3; 10 bases map to TRBD2. The CDR3 has 16 residues. Germline V CDR1 and CDR2: ENHRY, SYGVKD. The CDR3 DNA sequence: TGTGCCAGCAGTGCCCGCCCTAGCGGGAGTACAGATACGCAGTATTTT. Amino acids: CASSARPSGSTDTQYF.

The chain recombines TRBV30 with TRBJ1-4; D possibly corresponds to TRBD1 (5 bases). The CDR3 has 14 residues. V was clipped by 2 bases and J by 10 bases, with 17 bases between them. CDR1 and CDR2 from the germline V gene are GTSNPN and SVGIG (reference sequence). The CDR3 region is CAWSTEGTLGKLFF. CDR3 in DNA: TGTGCCTGGAGTACCGAAGGGACCCTGGGAAAACTGTTTTTT.

V gene TRBV20-1 combines with J gene TRBJ1-1; 8 nucleotides match TRBD1. There are 15 residues in the CDR3. In germline, CDR1 is DFQATT, CDR2 SNEGSKA (reference sequence). V trimming: 3 bases; J trimming: 0 bases; junction bases outside the gene matches: 6. Here the CDR3 DNA reads TGCAGTGCTAGCGTGGGGACAGGCATGAACACTGAAGCTTTCTTT. Protein product: CSASVGTGMNTEAFF.

This clonotype was picked up a small number of times. The rearrangement uses TRBV7-2 and TRBJ2-7, with TRBD2 as a possible D gene (5 bases). Trimming took 4 bases from V and 7 from J, leaving 17 bases between them. CDR1 and CDR2 (germline): SGHTA, FQGNSA. The CDR3 spans 14 residues. CDR3 loop: CASSSRTFPIEQYF. CDR3 DNA sequence: TGTGCCAGCAGCTCGCGGACTTTCCCGATAGAGCAGTACTTC. Full variable domain (rest looked up from reference TRBV7-2 and TRBJ2-7): GAGVSQSPSNKVTEKGKDVELRCDPISGHTALYWYRQSLGQGLEFLIYFQGNSAPDKSGLPSDRFSAERTGGSVSTLTIQRTQQEDSAVYLCASSSRTFPIEQYFGPGTRLTVT.

V usage is TRBV13 and J usage is TRBJ1-4; TRBD1 is a possible D gene (6 bases). This CDR3 spans 16 amino acids. Germline assignment: CDR1 PRHDT and CDR2 FYEKMQ (reference sequence). V was pared by 5 bases and J by 0 bases, with 13 bases between. The CDR3 spells CASSLQGSATNEKLFF. In DNA, the CDR3 is TGTGCCAGCAGCCTCCAGGGGTCTGCAACTAATGAAAAACTGTTTTTT.

This clonotype was seen more than once but under ten times. The rearrangement links TRBV7-3 to TRBJ2-7; TRBD1 is a possible D gene (5 bases). The germline V gene encodes CDR1 SGHTA and CDR2 FQGTGA. V shed 1 base and J shed 5 bases, with 12 bases lying between them. This CDR3 has 14 amino acids. CDR3 amino acids: CASSLIQGRHEQYF. CDR3 bases: TGTGCCAGCAGCTTAATTCAGGGCCGTCACGAGCAGTACTTC.

The V call is TRBV15, the J call TRBJ2-5, with 9 bases that match TRBD2. Germline V CDR1 and CDR2: LNHNV, YYDKDF (reference sequence). The CDR3 consists of 15 residues. Trimming cost V 1 base and J 4 bases; bases outside gene matches: 4. The CDR3 region is CATSRVVAGAETQYF. CDR3 nucleotide sequence: TGTGCCACCAGCAGAGTAGTAGCGGGAGCAGAGACCCAGTACTTC.

The DNA of the CDR3 is TGTGCCAGTAGTATCAAGGACACCTACGAGCAGTACTTC. Protein product: CASSIKDTYEQYF. The rearrangement links TRBV19 to TRBJ2-7; a weak D match, TRBD1 (5 bases). V lost 3 bases to trimming and J lost 2 bases, with 8 bases between them. CDR3 length: 13 residues. In germline, CDR1 is LNHDA, CDR2 SQIVND (reference sequence). The variable domain in full, completed from reference TRBV19 and TRBJ2-7, reads DGGITQSPKYLFRKEGQNVTLSCEQNLNHDAMYWYRQDPGQGLRLIYYSQIVNDFQKGDIAEGYSVSREKKESFPLTVTSAQKNPTAFYLCASSIKDTYEQYFGPGTRLTVT.

The V gene is TRBV24-1, the J gene TRBJ2-1; 10 nucleotides align to TRBD2. After removal of 6 bases from V and 6 bases from J, the junction contained 7 bases not matched to a gene. Germline CDR1 KGHDR, CDR2 SFDVKD. This CDR3 spans 15 amino acids. CDR3 DNA: TGTGCCACCAGTTTAGTAGCGGGAGGCCTCAATGAGCAGTTCTTC. Protein: CATSLVAGGLNEQFF.

A few counts support this clonotype. The CDR3 nucleotides read TGTGCCAGCAGCTTGAACAGAAACACAGATACGCAGTATTTT. This encodes CASSLNRNTDTQYF. The chain recombines TRBV7-2 with TRBJ2-3; D is undetermined. V lost 3 bases and J 2 bases, leaving 9 bases between the germline ends. This CDR3 is 14 amino acids long. The germline V gene encodes CDR1 SGHTA and CDR2 FQGNSA. The full variable domain, in which reference TRBV7-2 and TRBJ2-3 provide the parts outside the CDR3, is GAGVSQSPSNKVTEKGKDVELRCDPISGHTALYWYRQSLGQGLEFLIYFQGNSAPDKSGLPSDRFSAERTGGSVSTLTIQRTQQEDSAVYLCASSLNRNTDTQYFGPGTRLTVL.

The CDR3 region is CAWSASEGTGTEAFF. The CDR3 DNA reads as TGTGCCTGGAGTGCGTCGGAGGGGACGGGGACTGAAGCTTTCTTT. This chain joins TRBV30 and TRBJ1-1; possible D gene TRBD1, 5 bases. The CDR3 consists of 15 residues. Germline V gene data show CDR1 as GTSNPN and CDR2 as SVGIG (reference sequence). Deletions cut 1 base from V and 5 bases from J, with 17 bases between.

The V call is TRBV7-2, the J call TRBJ2-2; no definite D call. Germline loops: CDR1 SGHTA, CDR2 FQGNSA. The V end lost 4 bases, the J end lost 2 bases, and 5 bases lay between the germline ends. The CDR3 spans 13 residues. The CDR3 DNA reads TGTGCCAGCAGCTCCTCAAACACCGGGGAGCTGTTTTTT. It specifies CASSSSNTGELFF.

This clonotype was counted only a few times. This chain connects TRBV7-2 to TRBJ2-6; no firm D call. Germline CDR1 and CDR2: SGHTA and FQGNSA. The V end lost 5 bases, the J end lost 4 bases, and 15 bases lay between the germline ends. The CDR3 loop spans 16 amino acids. CDR3 protein: CASSLASQLGANVLTF. CDR3 DNA sequence: TGTGCCAGCAGCCTCGCCTCGCAGCTGGGGGCCAACGTCCTGACTTTC.